This record concerns one T cell receptor (beta chain) sequence. Its antigen is not known. One end of the junction fails to match germline, which may point to a read error. This sample stems from a study of blood T cells in healthy people across ages. Findings and caveats of the study: Researchers report that TCR beta diversity correlated strongly with naive T cell percentage.

Using a J-beta primer mix together with a sample-barcoded 5' primer, a second PCR was run for roughly 6 to 12 cycles. CDR3-containing paired-end reads numbering at least 2.5 million came from each sample. Via MiXCR, TCRdb re-called the 5' RACE reads, giving one row per CDR3 protein. The data contain 600,000 or so distinct CDR3 sequences, around 31% of them singletons. This CDR3 is built from 17 residues. The donors, healthy Caucasians from Russia, were aged roughly 6 to 90. Ten milliliters of peripheral blood were drawn from each donor. This TCR derives from a woman aged 80 or over in good health. Material for sequencing was blood. The chain links TRBV12-3 or TRBV12-4 to TRBJ2-3; 9 bases align to TRBD1. The CDR3 DNA sequence: TGTGCCAGCAGTCTACCGACAGGGGGTTTGACTGCAGATATGCAGTATTTT. This gives the protein CASSLPTGGLTADMQYF.